Sequencing of this TCR beta chain was carried out in a study of cytomegalovirus exposure and HLA in healthy donors. Overall study findings and caveats: For most subjects, TCR beta sequences were reported to predict HLA-A and HLA-B alleles with accuracy. Being indistinguishable, some V segments were excluded, TRBV6-2 and TRBV6-3 among them. It is likely that the observed cluster of highly shared sequence variants was a sequencing artifact.

CDR3 length: 14 residues. Germline V gene sequence: CDR1 SGHTA, CDR2 FQGNSA. V was trimmed by 5 bases and J by 2 bases, leaving 10 bases between them. Remarks on this clone: No antigen is known for it.

PCR amplification relied on 60 Vbeta primers (plus 13 Jbeta primers). Clones were read by immunoSEQ multiplex PCR, and TCRdb kept only the in-frame ones, dropping some. In the table there are around 210,000 clones, 70% to 90% of which are singletons. The chain has TRBV7-2 and TRBJ1-3; TRBD1 is a possible D gene (5 bases). Sequenced input: PBMCs. The TCR was taken from a girl aged 2 to 10 in good health and CMV-seronegative. The CDR3 DNA sequence: TGTGCCAGCAGCCCCGGCAGGGCTGGAAACACCATATATTTT. Protein sequence: CASSPGRAGNTIYF.